A selection of T cell receptor beta chains follows, all from one sample in a study of type 1 and type 2 diabetes patients. A single record per CDR3 protein comes from TCRdb applying MiXCR to the multiplex PCR reads. The table includes 250,000 to 300,000 distinct CDR3 sequences, around 50% detected once. The material sequenced was peripheral blood mononuclear cells (PBMCs). The receptors come from a man aged 18 to 35 with type 2 diabetes. Each CDR3 is given with its conserved first and last residue. D genes are given only for firm matches. The listing skips clone size in some rows; elsewhere it reads once, few, many or a size class.

size,J,V,D,DNA,CDR3
NA,TRBJ2-6,TRBV4-2,TRBD2,TGTGCCAGCAGCCAAGCTCGAGCGGGAGTTTCAGGGGCCAACGTCCTGACTTTC,CASSQARAGVSGANVLTF
NA,TRBJ2-5,TRBV20-1,NA,TGCAGTGCATGGCGGGACCAAGAGACCCAGTACTTC,CSAWRDQETQYF
few,TRBJ1-2,TRBV20-1,NA,TGCAGTGCTAGTTCTAACTATGGCTACACCTTC,CSASSNYGYTF
few,TRBJ1-5,TRBV2,NA,TGTGCCAGCAGTGAGTCCGGATATAGCAATCAGCCCCAGCATTTT,CASSESGYSNQPQHF
NA,TRBJ1-5,TRBV25-1,NA,TGTGCCAGCCTTTGGACGGTGAAGGAGAATCAGCCCCAGCATTTT,CASLWTVKENQPQHF
NA,TRBJ2-5,TRBV7-6,NA,TGTGCCAGCAGAACTCAAACAGGGACCCAAGAGACCCAGTACTTC,CASRTQTGTQETQYF
few,TRBJ2-7,TRBV20-1,TRBD2,TGCAGGGCGACTAGCGGCAGCTCCTACGAGCAGTACTTC,CRATSGSSYEQYF
few,TRBJ2-7,TRBV28,TRBD1,TGTGCCAGCATGTATTCCGGGACAGGGGGCTACGAGCAGTACTTC,CASMYSGTGGYEQYF
NA,TRBJ2-7,TRBV28,TRBD1,TGTGCCAGCAGGGACCTAGAAACCGGGACAGGGGACTACGAGCAGTACTTC,CASRDLETGTGDYEQYF
few,TRBJ2-7,TRBV10-3,TRBD2,TGTGCCATCAGTGTTGGCGGGGGGGCCCCGGAGCAGTACTTC,CAISVGGGAPEQYF
NA,TRBJ2-1,TRBV27,NA,TGTGCCAGCAGTCTCTCCACTAGCTCCTACGATGAGCAGTTCTTC,CASSLSTSSYDEQFF
once,TRBJ1-1,TRBV20-1,TRBD1,TGCAGTGCTAGTAGGACAGGAGCGAACACTGAAGCTTTCTTT,CSASRTGANTEAFF
few,TRBJ2-5,TRBV20-1,NA,TGCAGTGCTAGAGATAGCCCAGTACTCCAAGAGACCCAGTACTTC,CSARDSPVLQETQYF
NA,TRBJ2-7,TRBV20-1,NA,TGCAGTGCTTTAAACCAGGACACCAGCTCCTACGAGCAGTACTTC,CSALNQDTSSYEQYF
few,TRBJ1-5,TRBV2,NA,TGTGCCAGCAGTGAAAGGGGCAGAGTGGAGCCCCAGCATTTT,CASSERGRVEPQHF
once,TRBJ2-3,TRBV19,NA,TGTGCCAGTAGTATCGGGCTAGCGTACGATACGCAGTATTTT,CASSIGLAYDTQYF
few,TRBJ2-7,TRBV30,TRBD2,TGTGCCTGGAACGGGCCTCTAGCGGGAGCGCTTTTTCCATACGAGCAGTACTTC,CAWNGPLAGALFPYEQYF
NA,TRBJ2-7,TRBV27,TRBD1,TGTGCCAGCAGCCCCTGGACAGGGGCCTACGAGCAGTACTTC,CASSPWTGAYEQYF
few,TRBJ1-2,TRBV6-1,NA,TGTGCCAGCAGGCTACAGGGAGACTATGGCTACACCTTC,CASRLQGDYGYTF
NA,TRBJ2-2,TRBV7-3,TRBD2,TGTGCCAGCAGCCCCGGGACTAGCGGGAGGGCCGGGGAGCTGTTTTTT,CASSPGTSGRAGELFF
few,TRBJ2-7,TRBV9,NA,TGTGCCAGCAGCGAGGCGGGGACAACCCCTAACGAGCAGTACTTC,CASSEAGTTPNEQYF
once,TRBJ2-1,TRBV11-3,NA,TGTGCCAGCAGCCTAGATGAAACTAGTCCCCTAAATGAGCAGTTCTTC,CASSLDETSPLNEQFF
few,TRBJ2-5,TRBV29-1,TRBD2,TGCAGCGTTGAATGGGCTAGCGGGAGTGGTGACAAAGAGACCCAGTACTTC,CSVEWASGSGDKETQYF
NA,TRBJ1-4,TRBV4-3,NA,TGCGCCAGCAGCCAAGACCGCTTTGTGAGGGGTGAAAAACTGTTTTTT,CASSQDRFVRGEKLFF
NA,TRBJ2-3,TRBV20-1,TRBD2,TGCAGTGCTACTAGCGGGATCGGGAATACGCAGTATTTT,CSATSGIGNTQYF
NA,TRBJ2-1,TRBV14,TRBD1,TGTGCCAGCAGCCAAGATGGGGCGAGACAGGGCTACAATGAGCAGTTCTTC,CASSQDGARQGYNEQFF
NA,TRBJ2-3,TRBV4-1,NA,TGCGCCAGCAGTTACGGGTCCGGCACAGATACGCAGTATTTT,CASSYGSGTDTQYF